The 18 T cell receptor beta chains below all came from one sample that was sequenced in a study of CD8 T cells in Susac syndrome. An input of about 0.45 to 1 ug of RNA was subjected to reverse transcription using random hexamers. MiXCR was run by TCRdb on the immunoSEQ multiplex PCR reads, yielding one entry per CDR3 protein. The sample carries about 160,000 distinct CDR3 sequences, roughly 94% recorded once. The sample consisted of CD4+ T cells from PBMCs. These receptors originate from a human donor with multiple sclerosis.

The rearrangement uses TRBV7-3 and TRBJ1-2; TRBD1 matches at 7 bases. The J segment lost 4 bases and the V segment lost 2 bases, leaving 7 bases of the junction unmatched. Germline V gene data show CDR1 as SGHTA and CDR2 as FQGTGA. This CDR3 comprises 15 residues. CDR3 amino acids: CASSLGAGGFYGYTF. CDR3 DNA sequence: TGTGCCAGCAGCTTAGGGGCAGGGGGTTTCTATGGCTACACCTTC.

CDR3 nucleotides: TGCAGTGCTCCTCAGGGGGCTAATCAGCCCCAGCATTTT. This gives the protein CSAPQGANQPQHF. This chain connects TRBV20-1 to TRBJ1-5; 8 bases are a match to TRBD1. The J segment lost 4 bases and the V segment lost 5 bases, leaving 4 bases of the junction unmatched. The CDR3 sequence is 13 residues long. Per germline, CDR1 DFQATT and CDR2 SNEGSKA (reference sequence).

This clonotype was observed once. CDR3 loop: CASRSLASHNEQFF. DNA of the CDR3: TGCGCCAGCAGATCGCTAGCGTCCCACAATGAGCAGTTCTTC. V is TRBV5-1 and J is TRBJ2-1; tentative D call: TRBD2 (6 bases). CDR3 length: 14 residues. Germline loops: CDR1 SGHRS, CDR2 YFSETQ. The ends were cut back, 5 bases at V and 5 bases at J, with 14 bases in the middle.

The rearrangement links TRBV20-1 to TRBJ2-3; D gene unclear. This CDR3 comprises 12 residues. Deletions cut 5 bases from V and 0 bases from J, with 6 bases between. The germline V gene has CDR1 DFQATT and CDR2 SNEGSKA (reference sequence). The CDR3 reads CSAAFSTDTQYF. CDR3 nucleotides: TGCAGTGCTGCCTTTAGCACAGATACGCAGTATTTT.

This chain joins TRBV7-3 and TRBJ1-1, with D perhaps TRBD1 (6 bases). Germline CDR1 reads SGHTA; CDR2 reads FQGTGA. The CDR3 runs 15 residues. The V end lost 5 bases, the J end lost 4 bases, and 17 bases lay between the germline ends. CDR3 sequence: CASSPIGGEGTEAFF. The CDR3 bases are TGTGCCAGCAGCCCAATAGGGGGAGAGGGCACTGAAGCTTTCTTT.

This clonotype was picked up one time. The chain couples TRBV4-1 to TRBJ2-1, with D perhaps being TRBD1 or TRBD2 (5 bases each). From germline, CDR1 is MGHRA and CDR2 YSYEKL. V was clipped by 3 bases and J by 0 bases, with 15 bases between them. The CDR3 covers 17 residues. The CDR3 DNA reads TGCGCCAGCAGCCATTACGGGACCATCAGCTCCTACAATGAGCAGTTCTTC. It translates to CASSHYGTISSYNEQFF.

This chain connects TRBV6-5 to TRBJ2-5; a weak D match, TRBD1 (6 bases). CDR3 length equals 14 residues. The V gene lost 8 bases and the J gene lost 1 base, with 14 bases spanning the gap. The V gene's germline CDR1 is MNHEY and CDR2 SVGAGI. The CDR3 protein is CASGGGSLQETQYF. Written as DNA, the CDR3 is TGTGCCAGCGGGGGCGGCTCCCTCCAAGAGACCCAGTACTTC.

This clonotype was recorded once. V usage is TRBV12-3 or TRBV12-4 and J usage is TRBJ1-2, with a tentative D call TRBD1 (5 bases). Deletions cut 3 bases from V and 4 bases from J, with 21 bases between. There are 17 residues in the CDR3. CDR3 amino acids: CASSFNVRDGHSYGYTF. The CDR3 region has the DNA TGTGCCAGCAGTTTTAACGTGCGGGACGGCCACAGCTATGGCTACACCTTC.

V usage is TRBV13 and J usage is TRBJ2-5; D not resolved. The CDR3 sequence is 14 residues long. Germline V lookup: CDR1 PRHDT, CDR2 FYEKMQ (reference sequence). V was shortened by 4 bases and J by 6 bases, with 15 bases between the two germline ends. Here the CDR3 DNA reads TGTGCCAGCAGCTCCATAGAGAAGAGAAAGACCCAGTACTTC. Translated, it gives CASSSIEKRKTQYF.

This clonotype was counted only a few times. V and J are TRBV29-1 and TRBJ2-7, with 9 positions matching TRBD1. Trimming cost V 5 bases and J 1 base; bases outside gene matches: 6. The CDR3 is 14 residues long. Germline V lookup: CDR1 SQVTM, CDR2 ANQGSEA. CDR3 sequence reads: CSVWDREGSYEQYF. CDR3 DNA sequence: TGCAGCGTTTGGGACAGGGAGGGATCCTACGAGCAGTACTTC.

The chain carries TRBV4-3 and TRBJ2-7; D not resolved. The V end lost 0 bases, the J end lost 12 bases, and 15 bases lay between the germline ends. The CDR3 is 13 residues long. Germline V gene data show CDR1 as LGHNA and CDR2 as YSLEER. CDR3 nucleotides: TGCGCCAGCAGCCAAGATGGAGCTTTGAGGCGGTACTTC. Translated: CASSQDGALRRYF.

The V call is TRBV29-1, the J call TRBJ1-1; weak D call: TRBD1 (5 bases). This CDR3 contains 14 residues. The V gene's germline CDR1 is SQVTM and CDR2 ANQGSEA. V was shortened by 5 bases and J by 5 bases, with 18 bases between the two germline ends. CDR3 sequence reads: CSVMDNISGTEAFF. CDR3 sequence (DNA): TGCAGCGTTATGGACAACATAAGCGGGACTGAAGCTTTCTTT.

The chain uses TRBV20-1 and TRBJ2-3, with a possible D match to TRBD2 (5 bases). CDR1 is DFQATT, CDR2 SNEGSKA, per germline (reference sequence). V shed 3 bases and J shed 5 bases, with 9 bases lying between them. The CDR3 extends over 12 amino acids. The CDR3 protein is CSARPTRDTQYF. The CDR3 DNA is TGCAGTGCTAGGCCTACTAGAGATACGCAGTATTTT.

Here the CDR3 DNA reads TGCAGCGTTTCCCGGGACCGCTATGGCTACACCTTC. Translation gives CSVSRDRYGYTF. The V and J genes are TRBV29-1 and TRBJ1-2; maybe TRBD1 (5 bases). The germline V and J ends were trimmed by 5 bases and 4 bases, with 11 bases remaining between them. Per germline, CDR1 SQVTM and CDR2 ANQGSEA. CDR3 length: 12 residues.

The chain carries TRBV5-1 and TRBJ1-4; D might be TRBD1 (5 bases). The germline CDR1 and CDR2 sequences are SGHRS and YFSETQ. The germline V and J ends were trimmed by 1 base and 8 bases, with 12 bases remaining between them. This CDR3 is built from 14 residues. The CDR3 protein is CASSLTGSAEKLFF. In nucleotides, the CDR3 is TGCGCCAGCAGCTTGACAGGCTCGGCCGAAAAACTGTTTTTT.

The V call is TRBV7-2, the J call TRBJ2-7, with 8 bases that match TRBD2. This CDR3 contains 13 residues. V was pared by 5 bases and J by 8 bases, with 8 bases of the junction left unmatched. Per germline, CDR1 SGHTA and CDR2 FQGNSA. The CDR3 loop is CASSNTAGVQQYF. The CDR3 nucleotides are TGTGCCAGCAGCAATACAGCGGGGGTACAGCAGTACTTC.

The rearrangement joins TRBV5-6 to TRBJ2-3, with D perhaps matching TRBD2 (5 bases). The V gene's germline CDR1 is SGHDT and CDR2 YYEEEE. Trimming pared 1 base from V and 1 base from J, leaving 13 bases between. CDR3 length equals 16 residues. CDR3 region: CASSLRGLAGTDTQYF. CDR3 bases: TGTGCCAGCAGCTTGAGAGGGCTAGCAGGCACAGATACGCAGTATTTT.

The rearrangement uses TRBV12-3 or TRBV12-4 and TRBJ1-6; 9 positions match TRBD1. Losses at the gene ends were 4 bases for V and 9 bases for J; bases not matched to a gene: 7. The CDR3 runs 15 residues. For the CDR3, the DNA is TGTGCCAGCAGTTCAACAGGGGGCCTCGGTTCACCCCTCCACTTT. Amino acid sequence: CASSSTGGLGSPLHF.